Following are 11 T cell receptor beta chains from one sample sequenced in a study of response to subunit inactivated influenza vaccine. TCRdb independently ran MiXCR on the RT-PCR reads; one entry per CDR3 protein. The table records around 540,000 distinct CDR3 sequences, 12% of them present only once. The input for sequencing was PBMCs from blood, taken on the day of vaccination. These receptor sequences come from a middle-aged man who received an inactivated influenza vaccine.

This clonotype was recorded a few times. The V call is TRBV5-5, the J call TRBJ2-3, with 7 bases that match TRBD2. The CDR3 is 14 amino acids. Germline lookup yields CDR1 SGHKS and CDR2 YYEKEE (reference sequence). CDR3 sequence reads: CADRLALTTDTQYF. Here the CDR3 DNA reads TGTGCGGACCGACTAGCCCTTACGACAGATACGCAGTATTTT.

The table lists this clonotype with a few counts. The chain links TRBV12-3 or TRBV12-4 to TRBJ2-2; no reliable D call. Between the trimmed V and J ends, which lost 3 bases and 2 bases, there was a span of 7 bases. This CDR3 is 14 amino acids long. CDR3 loop: CASSLNGNTGELFF. The CDR3, as DNA: TGTGCCAGCAGTTTGAATGGTAACACCGGGGAGCTGTTTTTT.

In this sample, this clonotype turned up a few times. The chain carries TRBV25-1 and TRBJ1-2; TRBD1 matches 7 bases. Trimming at V came to 2 bases and at J to 5 bases, leaving 5 bases not matched to a gene. This CDR3 spans 14 amino acids. Germline V gene lookup returns CDR1 MGHDK and CDR2 SYGVNS. This CDR3 is CASSEQGVGYGYTF. The DNA of the CDR3 is TGTGCCAGCAGTGAACAGGGGGTAGGTTATGGCTACACCTTC.

This chain joins TRBV20-1 and TRBJ2-2; 14 nucleotides align to TRBD2. Unmatched junction bases numbered 16, after V lost 3 bases and J lost 1 base. Per the germline V gene, CDR1 is DFQATT and CDR2 is SNEGSKA (reference sequence). The CDR3 runs to 21 residues. In DNA, the CDR3 is TGCAGTGCTAGGGCAGGGACTAGCGGGAGTCGGTGGGGTGGGAACACCGGGGAGCTGTTTTTT. It specifies CSARAGTSGSRWGGNTGELFF.

There are a few counts of this clonotype. This sequence joins TRBV12-3 or TRBV12-4 and TRBJ2-5; D is unresolved. The CDR3 loop spans 15 amino acids. V was cut by 5 bases and J by 1 base, with 14 bases left in between. CDR3 bases: TGTGCCAGCAGTCCTTTATGGGGATCCCAAGAGACCCAGTACTTC. Translating it yields CASSPLWGSQETQYF.

Turning to this clonotype: A much larger clone sits a single nucleotide away, making a read error possible. The CDR3 DNA reads as TGCAGCGTTGAAGAGCCGGCCAATACGCAGTATTTT. As protein: CSVEEPANTQYF. The V call is TRBV29-1, the J call TRBJ2-3; D is undetermined. V was shortened by 0 bases and J by 7 bases, with 8 bases between the two germline ends. The CDR3 is made up of 12 amino acids. CDR1 and CDR2 from the germline V gene are SQVTM and ANQGSEA.

J is TRBJ2-3 and V is TRBV29-1; TRBD2 might be the D (5 bases). Per the germline V gene, CDR1 is SQVTM and CDR2 is ANQGSEA. The CDR3 sequence is 15 residues long. V was clipped by 6 bases and J by 4 bases, with 20 bases between them. CDR3 residues: CSVKFGPGGADTQYF. For the CDR3, the DNA is TGCAGCGTCAAATTCGGCCCCGGAGGTGCAGATACGCAGTATTTT.

This clonotype was observed a handful of times. This rearrangement joins TRBV20-1 to TRBJ2-3; 13 nucleotides line up with TRBD2. V lost 6 bases to trimming and J lost 1 base; unmatched junction nucleotides: 7. This CDR3 is built from 16 residues. From germline, CDR1 is DFQATT and CDR2 SNEGSKA (reference sequence). The CDR3 loop reads CSASRTSGGRTDTQYF. The CDR3 DNA reads as TGCAGTGCCTCCCGGACTAGCGGGGGCCGCACAGATACGCAGTATTTT.

Only a few counts were recorded for this clonotype. The chain recombines TRBV11-2 with TRBJ2-3; TRBD2 agrees at 10 bases. V lost 1 base and J lost 0; bases outside the gene matches: 10. The V gene's germline CDR1 is SGHAT and CDR2 FQNNGV. This CDR3 spans 19 amino acids. The CDR3 coding sequence is TGTGCCAGCAGCTTAGGTCGCCTAGCGGGGGTCACTAGCACAGATACGCAGTATTTT. Translating it yields CASSLGRLAGVTSTDTQYF.

This clonotype was detected a few times. The chain links TRBV29-1 to TRBJ2-5, with TRBD2 identical over 14 bases. The germline gives CDR1 SQVTM, CDR2 ANQGSEA. V trimming: 5 bases; J trimming: 4 bases; junction bases outside the gene matches: 6. CDR3 length: 15 amino acids. CDR3 in DNA: TGCAGCGTTAGACTAGCGGGAGGGATCGGAGAGACCCAGTACTTC. Amino acid sequence: CSVRLAGGIGETQYF. Filled out from reference TRBV29-1 and TRBJ2-5, the complete variable domain reads SAVISQKPSRDICQRGTSLTIQCQVDSQVTMMFWYRQQPGQSLTLIATANQGSEATYESGFVIDKFPISRPNLTFSTLTVSNMSPEDSSIYLCSVRLAGGIGETQYFGPGTRLLVL.

The table lists this clonotype with a few counts. The genes are TRBV2 and TRBJ1-2; D is uncertain. This CDR3 spans 13 amino acids. V gave up 3 bases and J gave up 2 bases, with 7 bases separating them. Germline CDR1 is SNHLY and CDR2 is FYNNEI. For the CDR3, the DNA is TGTGCCAGCAGTGAGGGATGGAACTATGGCTACACCTTC. It yields the protein CASSEGWNYGYTF.